A selection of T cell receptor beta chains follows, all from one sample in a study of lymphopenia after photon versus proton radiotherapy. Assay: immunoSEQ multiplex PCR; the TCRdb copy retains only in-frame clones and omits some. Seen here are some 25,000 clones, approximately 89% observed once, and the top ten hold around 5.2%. Sample: peripheral blood, taken from a patient treated with photon-based radiotherapy. The source is a man aged 25 to 45 with gastric cancer. The CDR3 runs from the conserved cysteine through the conserved F or W. D genes are given only for firm matches. Part of the rows lack a size; the others show once, few, many or a class for expanded clones.

- | TRBJ2-1 | TRBV5-6 | - | 17 | CASSPGGPLLRFNEQFF | TGTGCCAGCAGTCCCGGGGGGCCTCTCCTAAGGTTCAATGAGCAGTTCTTC
once | TRBJ2-7 | TRBV11-2 | - | 14 | CASSLVRSSYEQYF | TGTGCCAGCAGCTTAGTCAGGTCCTCCTACGAGCAGTACTTC
- | TRBJ1-2 | TRBV7-8 | - | 14 | CASTDNDFNYGYTF | TGTGCCAGCACAGATAACGATTTTAACTATGGCTACACCTTC
- | TRBJ2-7 | TRBV28 | - | 18 | CASSLFGGWQGVSYEQYF | TGTGCCAGCAGTTTATTTGGGGGGTGGCAGGGGGTCTCCTACGAGCAGTACTTC
- | TRBJ1-1 | TRBV6-6 | TRBD1 | 16 | CASSYGDSQMNTEAFF | TGTGCCAGCAGTTACGGGGACAGTCAGATGAACACTGAAGCTTTCTTT
- | TRBJ2-1 | TRBV2 | TRBD2 | 18 | CASRSPTSGRAIYNEQFF | TGTGCCAGCAGGTCCCCGACTAGCGGGAGGGCTATCTACAATGAGCAGTTCTTC
- | TRBJ1-4 | TRBV2 | - | 15 | CASMNRAGTNEKLFF | TGTGCCAGCATGAACAGGGCGGGGACTAATGAAAAACTGTTTTTT
- | TRBJ2-3 | TRBV29-1 | - | 13 | CSGGRGETDTQYF | TGCAGCGGGGGTCGCGGAGAAACAGATACGCAGTATTTT
- | TRBJ2-7 | TRBV2 | TRBD1 | 13 | CATRPDRGYEQYF | TGTGCCACCAGACCCGACAGGGGGTACGAGCAGTACTTC
few | TRBJ1-2 | TRBV7-2 | - | 13 | CASSLGRDYGYTF | TGTGCCAGCAGCTTAGGGAGGGACTATGGCTACACCTTC
- | TRBJ1-3 | TRBV7-2 | - | 15 | CASSRDRDSGNTIYF | TGTGCCAGCAGCAGAGACCGGGACTCTGGAAACACCATATATTTT
few | TRBJ2-1 | TRBV11-3 | TRBD2 | 14 | CASSSGLAYNEQFF | TGTGCCAGCAGCTCGGGACTAGCTTACAATGAGCAGTTCTTC
- | TRBJ2-1 | TRBV7-2 | TRBD2 | 16 | CASSWSSGSTNNEQFF | TGTGCCAGCAGCTGGTCTAGCGGGTCAACTAACAATGAGCAGTTCTTC
- | TRBJ1-5 | TRBV15 | - | 13 | CATSSYSNQPQHF | TGTGCCACCAGCAGCTATAGCAATCAGCCCCAGCATTTT
- | TRBJ1-1 | TRBV28 | - | 14 | CASSPPRRDTEAFF | TGTGCCAGCTCCCCCCCTAGAAGGGACACTGAAGCTTTCTTT
- | TRBJ2-7 | TRBV15 | - | 14 | CATSSDRPRGEQYF | TGTGCCACCAGCAGTGACAGGCCCCGAGGCGAGCAGTACTTC
few | TRBJ1-3 | TRBV7-2 | TRBD1 | 14 | CASSPSTGERTIYF | TGTGCCAGCAGCCCGTCGACAGGGGAGCGCACCATATATTTT
- | TRBJ1-2 | TRBV14 | - | 13 | CATLAPGNYGYTF | TGTGCCACTCTAGCCCCAGGGAACTATGGCTACACCTTC
once | TRBJ2-1 | TRBV6-5 | - | 14 | CASSYGRHNNEQFF | TGTGCCAGCAGTTACGGTAGACATAACAATGAGCAGTTCTTC
- | TRBJ1-2 | TRBV7-2 | TRBD1 | 15 | CASSLAGTGGYGYTF | TGTGCCAGCAGCTTGGCCGGGACAGGGGGCTATGGCTACACCTTC
- | TRBJ2-7 | TRBV6-6 | - | 15 | CASSYSGGPSYEQYF | TGTGCCAGCAGTTACTCCGGGGGGCCATCCTACGAGCAGTACTTC
- | TRBJ2-5 | TRBV5-4 | - | 14 | CASSLRGTEETQYF | TGTGCCAGCAGCTTGAGGGGTACAGAAGAGACCCAGTACTTC
- | TRBJ1-4 | TRBV6-1 | - | 13 | CASSGTLPEKLFF | TGTGCCAGCAGTGGGACACTGCCCGAAAAACTGTTTTTT
- | TRBJ2-5 | TRBV7-9 | - | 13 | CASSSTRQETQYF | TGTGCCAGCAGCTCCACTAGACAAGAGACCCAGTACTTC
- | TRBJ1-3 | TRBV19 | - | 18 | CASSMRMGTLNSGNTIYF | TGTGCCAGTAGTATGAGGATGGGGACGTTAAACTCTGGAAACACCATATATTTT
- | TRBJ1-1 | TRBV9 | - | 15 | CASSPGGWEGTEAFF | TGTGCCAGCAGCCCTGGAGGGTGGGAAGGCACTGAAGCTTTCTTT
- | TRBJ2-1 | TRBV28 | TRBD2 | 15 | CASSFGGRVSNEQFF | TGTGCCAGCAGTTTCGGCGGGAGGGTGTCCAATGAGCAGTTCTTC
- | TRBJ1-1 | TRBV7-9 | - | 12 | CASTLVDSEAFF | TGTGCCAGCACCTTGGTGGACTCTGAAGCTTTCTTT
once | TRBJ1-1 | TRBV7-6 | TRBD1 | 15 | CASSLRTGVNTEAFF | TGTGCCAGCAGCTTACGGACAGGGGTGAACACTGAAGCTTTCTTT
- | TRBJ2-7 | TRBV13 | TRBD1 | 14 | CASSRGTGRGEQYF | TGTGCCAGCAGCAGGGGGACAGGGAGGGGCGAGCAGTACTTC
- | TRBJ1-2 | TRBV5-6 | TRBD1 | 14 | CASSRTGGTYGYTF | TGTGCCAGCAGCCGGACAGGGGGTACCTATGGCTACACCTTC
- | TRBJ1-1 | TRBV6-1 | - | 14 | CASSEAFRNTEAFF | TGTGCCAGCAGTGAAGCATTTCGGAACACTGAAGCTTTCTTT
- | TRBJ2-7 | TRBV29-1 | TRBD1 | 11 | CSATGSYEQYF | TGCAGCGCGACAGGGTCCTACGAGCAGTACTTC
- | TRBJ2-3 | TRBV28 | - | 15 | CASRASGMAADTQYF | TGTGCCAGCAGAGCTTCGGGAATGGCGGCGGATACGCAGTATTTT
- | TRBJ1-6 | TRBV7-9 | - | 13 | CASARGLDSPLHF | TGTGCCAGCGCCCGGGGGCTTGATTCACCCCTCCACTTT
few | TRBJ2-7 | TRBV6-6 | - | 12 | CASSFGQGNMNF | -
- | TRBJ1-3 | TRBV7-2 | - | 14 | CASSGSRVLNTIYF | TGTGCCAGCAGCGGCAGCAGGGTTTTGAACACCATATATTTT
once | TRBJ2-2 | TRBV11-1 | TRBD1 | 16 | CASSLQGQGNTGELFF | TGTGCCAGCAGCCTCCAGGGACAGGGTAACACCGGGGAGCTGTTTTTT
- | TRBJ2-3 | TRBV7-2 | - | 15 | CASSLGEVPTDTQYF | TGTGCCAGCAGCTTAGGGGAAGTGCCCACAGATACGCAGTATTTT
- | TRBJ2-7 | TRBV5-4 | - | 15 | CASSLVADASYEQYF | TGTGCCAGCAGCTTAGTCGCGGACGCCTCCTACGAGCAGTACTTC
- | TRBJ2-7 | TRBV19 | TRBD2 | 17 | CASSIETSGRVAYEQYF | TGTGCCAGTAGTATTGAGACTAGCGGGAGAGTGGCCTACGAGCAGTACTTC
- | TRBJ2-2 | TRBV19 | - | 15 | CASSPRTGNTGELFF | TGTGCCAGTAGTCCACGGACGGGGAACACCGGGGAGCTGTTTTTT
- | TRBJ1-2 | TRBV28 | - | 16 | CASRIMAGRDYYGYTF | TGTGCCAGCAGAATCATGGCGGGACGAGATTACTATGGCTACACCTTC
few | TRBJ1-1 | TRBV28 | TRBD1 | 14 | CASSKRQGPTEAFF | TGTGCCAGCAGTAAACGACAGGGGCCCACTGAAGCTTTCTTT
few | TRBJ1-2 | TRBV28 | - | 15 | CASSLSPELSYGYTF | TGTGCCAGCAGTTTATCCCCCGAGCTAAGCTATGGCTACACCTTC
- | TRBJ2-7 | TRBV10-3 | - | 15 | CAIRTEGLPGYEQYF | TGTGCCATCAGGACTGAGGGACTCCCCGGTTACGAGCAGTACTTC
- | TRBJ2-5 | TRBV11-1 | - | 15 | CASSFRRGSQETQYF | TGTGCCAGCAGCTTCCGTAGGGGGTCCCAAGAGACCCAGTACTTC
- | TRBJ2-3 | TRBV28 | - | 14 | CASSSGHSTDTQYF | TGTGCCAGCAGTTCGGGACACAGCACAGATACGCAGTATTTT
- | TRBJ1-3 | TRBV5-1 | - | 15 | CASSLDPDSGNTIYF | TGCGCCAGCAGCTTGGACCCGGACTCTGGAAACACCATATATTTT
- | TRBJ1-2 | TRBV2 | - | 11 | CASSVSQGGTF | TGTGCCAGCAGTGTATCCCAGGGAGGCACCTTC
once | TRBJ2-1 | TRBV5-1 | - | 16 | CASSLRGAQGANEQFF | TGCGCCAGCAGCTTGAGGGGGGCTCAGGGTGCAAATGAGCAGTTCTTC
- | TRBJ1-2 | TRBV20-1 | - | 10 | CSANYYGYTF | TGCAGTGCTAATTACTATGGCTACACCTTC
- | TRBJ2-1 | TRBV6-6 | TRBD2 | 15 | CASSYSSGRVNEQFF | TGTGCCAGCAGTTACTCCAGCGGGAGGGTCAATGAGCAGTTCTTC